This T cell receptor beta chain was identified during a study of blood T cell repertoires in COVID-19. CDR3 length equals 12 residues. Trimming removed 6 bases at V and 7 bases at J, with 10 bases between. Germline assignment: CDR1 LNHDA and CDR2 SQIVND (reference sequence). As processed by the authors: Estimated nucleated cell counts came from reference gene primer amplification. The table came from immunoSEQ multiplex PCR; TCRdb's copy has only in-frame clones and leaves some out. That table supplies the V and J calls and clone size; D and trimming were determined from the DNA. Of 350,000 to 500,000 clones in the sample, around nine tenths were seen once. Assignment of participants to cohorts was predicated upon participant-reported clinical history. Shortly before study entry, within 2 weeks, exposed participants had met a COVID-19 case.

This receptor was obtained from a young woman who had been exposed to COVID-19. The sample taken for sequencing was PBMCs or T cells enriched from blood (not recorded which). The chain carries TRBV19 and TRBJ2-1; D is perhaps TRBD2 (6 bases). CDR3 nucleotides: TGTGCCAGTAGCCCGACTAGAAATGAGCAGTTCTTC. It encodes CASSPTRNEQFF.